This TCR beta chain was observed in a study of blood T cell repertoires in COVID-19. Study-wide context: Spain, Italy and the United States supplied samples that represented acute and convalescent COVID-19. PBMCs, B-cell-depleted T cells, or T cells provided the cDNA or gDNA that made up the material.

In the original workflow: Reference gene primer amplification gave nucleated cell count estimates. Clones were sequenced by immunoSEQ multiplex PCR, and TCRdb holds only the in-frame ones, with some missing. The DNA gave D and trimming, while V, J and clone size come from that table. The table includes about 220,000 clones, around 80% detected once. V lost 0 bases and J lost 1, with 11 bases in between. Germline CDR1 and CDR2: SGDLS and YYNGEE. This CDR3 region has 15 residues. This clone was counted only a few times. What was sequenced was peripheral blood. This chain connects TRBV9 to TRBJ2-7; the D gene is possibly TRBD1 (5 bases). This clonotype was sampled from a human donor in a cohort sampled during active COVID-19. CDR3: CASSVGAGKSYEQYF. The DNA for the CDR3 is TGTGCCAGCAGCGTAGGGGCAGGGAAATCCTACGAGCAGTACTTC.